A selection of T cell receptor beta chains follows, all from one sample in a study of cytomegalovirus exposure and HLA in healthy donors. Sequencing was performed with immunoSEQ multiplex PCR; in TCRdb, only in-frame clones are kept and a portion is missing. The repertoire holds a few hundred thousand clones, with roughly four fifths as singletons. Sample: PBMCs. The receptors were gathered from a woman in her sixties or seventies in good health and CMV-seropositive. Both conserved end residues are part of each CDR3. Fields, in order: clone size, J gene, D gene, V gene, CDR3 DNA, CDR3 protein. The D gene is left open where the match is weak. The size field is filled for only some rows; it gives once, few, many or a size class.

size: few; J: TRBJ2-5; D: NA; V: TRBV5-4; DNA: TGTGCCTGTTATTGGGGCGCACAAGAGACCCAGTACTTC; CDR3: CACYWGAQETQYF
size: once; J: TRBJ2-5; D: NA; V: TRBV7-9; DNA: TGTGCCAGCAGCTTAGATAGCCAGCGTAAAGAGACCCAGTACTTC; CDR3: CASSLDSQRKETQYF
size: NA; J: TRBJ2-7; D: TRBD2; V: TRBV27; DNA: TGTGCCAGCAGTTTACTGGCTAGCGGGTCTCCCTACGAGCAGTACTTC; CDR3: CASSLLASGSPYEQYF
size: NA; J: TRBJ2-1; D: NA; V: TRBV5-1; DNA: TGCGCCAGCAACCTGAGGCAGGGTAGCTACAATGAGCAGTTCTTC; CDR3: CASNLRQGSYNEQFF
size: NA; J: TRBJ1-2; D: NA; V: TRBV6-1; DNA: TGTGCCAGCAGTGACCGGACAGCATATGGCTACACCTTC; CDR3: CASSDRTAYGYTF
size: NA; J: TRBJ2-6; D: TRBD1; V: TRBV7-9; DNA: TGTGCCAGCAGAAACAACCGGGACAGGGGGTCCGGGGCCAACGTCCTGACTTTC; CDR3: CASRNNRDRGSGANVLTF
size: NA; J: TRBJ2-2; D: TRBD2; V: TRBV7-2; DNA: TGTGCCAGCAGCTTAGTAGCGGGAGTCACCGGGGAGCTGTTTTTT; CDR3: CASSLVAGVTGELFF
size: NA; J: TRBJ2-7; D: TRBD1; V: TRBV10-3; DNA: TGTGCCACCGCTGGACAGGCGACCTCCTACGAGCAGTACTTC; CDR3: CATAGQATSYEQYF
size: few; J: TRBJ2-3; D: NA; V: TRBV9; DNA: TGTGCCAGCAGCGTAGATTCGGGTATCGATACGCAGTATTTT; CDR3: CASSVDSGIDTQYF
size: NA; J: TRBJ2-3; D: TRBD2; V: TRBV19; DNA: TGTGCCAGTAGTATTACTAGCGGGAGCGCAGATACGCAGTATTTT; CDR3: CASSITSGSADTQYF
size: NA; J: TRBJ2-1; D: NA; V: TRBV25-1; DNA: TGTGCCAGCAGTGAACCAGGATCCTACAATGAGCAGTTCTTC; CDR3: CASSEPGSYNEQFF
size: few; J: TRBJ2-3; D: NA; V: TRBV7-2; DNA: TGTGCCAGCAGCCGACCGACTAGCACAGATACGCAGTATTTT; CDR3: CASSRPTSTDTQYF
size: NA; J: TRBJ1-1; D: TRBD1; V: TRBV10-3; DNA: TGTGCCATCAGTGGACCGGGACAGGGGGCCTTGAACACTGAAGCTTTCTTT; CDR3: CAISGPGQGALNTEAFF
size: once; J: TRBJ2-7; D: NA; V: TRBV28; DNA: TGTGCCAGCAGTTTAGTCGCCGGGGGGCCGTCCTACGAGCAGTACTTC; CDR3: CASSLVAGGPSYEQYF
size: NA; J: TRBJ1-3; D: NA; V: TRBV2; DNA: TGTGCCAGCATGGCATTCGGAAACACCATATATTTT; CDR3: CASMAFGNTIYF
size: NA; J: TRBJ1-6; D: TRBD1; V: TRBV27; DNA: TGTGCCAGCAGGTCGACAGGGCTTTCTTCACCCCTCCACTTT; CDR3: CASRSTGLSSPLHF
size: NA; J: TRBJ1-2; D: TRBD1; V: TRBV28; DNA: TGTGCCAGCAGTTTAGGCGGACAGGGGGCTAACTATGGCTACACCTTC; CDR3: CASSLGGQGANYGYTF
size: NA; J: TRBJ2-1; D: NA; V: TRBV5-1; DNA: TGCGCCAGCAGCGGGTCGGGTGAGCAGTTCTTC; CDR3: CASSGSGEQFF
size: few; J: TRBJ2-7; D: NA; V: TRBV9; DNA: TGTGCCAGCAGCGTAAGTAGCGGAGTAACCTACGAGCAGTACTTC; CDR3: CASSVSSGVTYEQYF
size: few; J: TRBJ1-3; D: TRBD1; V: TRBV19; DNA: TGTGCCAGTAGTAGGACAGGAGCTGGAAACACCATATATTTT; CDR3: CASSRTGAGNTIYF
size: few; J: TRBJ2-3; D: TRBD2; V: TRBV2; DNA: TGTGCCAGCAGCCTATCTTTACTAGCGGGAGCTGAAGATACGCAGTATTTT; CDR3: CASSLSLLAGAEDTQYF
size: NA; J: TRBJ2-3; D: TRBD2; V: TRBV5-1; DNA: TGCGCCAGCAGCCTTCGTAGCGGGAGGGCCACAGATACGCAGTATTTT; CDR3: CASSLRSGRATDTQYF
size: once; J: TRBJ1-2; D: NA; V: TRBV6-1; DNA: TGTGCCAGCAGTGAAGACGGGGGCTATGGCTACACCTTC; CDR3: CASSEDGGYGYTF
size: NA; J: TRBJ1-2; D: TRBD1; V: TRBV5-1; DNA: TGCGCCAGCAGCCTATCCGGGACAGCTTATGGCTACACCTTC; CDR3: CASSLSGTAYGYTF
size: NA; J: TRBJ2-2; D: NA; V: TRBV19; DNA: TGTGCCAGTAGTATGCCGGGACTTAAGAACACCGGGGAGCTGTTTTTT; CDR3: CASSMPGLKNTGELFF
size: NA; J: TRBJ2-7; D: TRBD2; V: TRBV9; DNA: TGTGCCAGCAGCGTAGGTGCGGGAGGGCCTAATGAGCAGTACTTC; CDR3: CASSVGAGGPNEQYF
size: NA; J: TRBJ2-3; D: TRBD1; V: TRBV7-7; DNA: TGTGCTAGCAGCCGGACAGGGTTCGGGGATACGCAGTATTTT; CDR3: CASSRTGFGDTQYF